This T cell receptor beta chain stems from a study of blood T cell repertoires in COVID-19 (TCRdb year 2020). Describing the broader study: Collaborator samples came from the United States, Italy and Spain and covered acute and convalescent phases of COVID-19. The samples were drawn from the first 160 participants of the ongoing ImmuneRACE study and from over a thousand subjects provided by 6 global collaborators. The repertoires were made available in a free public database intended to serve as a resource for research on the immune response to SARS-CoV-2. A de-identified subject ID, COVID-19 status, age in years and sex were almost always included in the sample metadata. Deeply sampled blood TCRbeta repertoires from subjects exposed to, actively infected with, or recovered from COVID-19 were included in the dataset. The material from the prospective study consisted of cDNA or gDNA derived from T cells, B-cell-depleted T cells, or PBMCs. HLA class I and class II types, where available, came from metadata supplied by the sample provider rather than from assay-based typing. Overall study results and their limits: The amount of clinical and demographic metadata varied by source and participant and was provided uncurated.

The immunoSEQ Assay, a bias-controlled multiplex PCR, was used to amplify TCRbeta CDR3 regions from genomic DNA. The original pipeline was this. The number of nucleated cells in each sample was estimated by amplification of reference gene primers within the assay. To quantify the absolute abundance of each unique TCRbeta CDR3 rearrangement, sequence reads were collapsed and filtered. Productive Simpson clonality was computed per sample as the square root of Simpson's diversity index over productive rearrangements. Sourced from immuneACCESS, this table was stored by TCRdb with only in-frame sequences that have V and J called. A share of the clones is absent; for the studies checked, an unresolved V gene accounts for under half, and the remainder has no known explanation. The V and J calls and clone size are taken from that table; D and trimming were inferred from the DNA. The sample contains over 250,000 clones, approximately 90% of them found a single time. Clones ranked in the top ten supply about 3% of the sample.

Participants in the prospective study were enrolled through a virtual design, were aged about 18 to 100 years, and lived in approximately 25 United States geographic areas. In the prospective study, cohorts were assigned on the basis of participant-reported clinical history obtained from a screening survey and a study questionnaire. For ImmuneRACE Cohort 3, a participant was defined as recovered based on two consecutive negative NP/OP PCR tests, clearance by a healthcare professional, or resolution of symptoms. Each participant in the prospective study had whole blood, serum and a nasopharyngeal or oropharyngeal swab collected by mobile phlebotomists. Over an approximately 2-month period, participants in the prospective study had the option of providing additional blood draws and questionnaires. Before DNA extraction, blood samples from the prospective study were shipped at room temperature or frozen.

Of note for this clone: Its target antigen remains unknown. No base quality information exists; no much larger clone differs at one position.

CDR1 and CDR2 are drawn from the germline V gene: LGHNT, FRNRAP. V lost 0 bases and J lost 13 bases, and the count of bases not matched to a germline gene is 10. Inclusive of the bounding cysteine and phenylalanine, the CDR3 is 17 residues long. Of the read, only the CDR3 DNA is kept; its 51 bases are in frame from base 1. Input material: PBMCs or T cells enriched from blood (not recorded which). The chain uses TRBV12-5 and TRBJ2-1; 15 central bases correspond to TRBD2. This TCR derives from a woman aged 50 to 60 who had recovered from COVID-19. The CDR3 corresponds to CASGLVSSGLAGGNQFF. The DNA is TGTGCTAGTGGTTTGGTTTCTTCGGGACTAGCGGGGGGTAACCAGTTCTTC. The reference TRBV12-5 and TRBJ2-1 proteins fill in what lies around the CDR3, so the full variable domain reads DARVTQTPRHKVTEMGQEVTMRCQPILGHNTVFWYRQTMMQGLELLAYFRNRAPLDDSGMPKDRFSAEMPDATLATLKIQPSEPRDSAVYFCASGLVSSGLAGGNQFFGPGTRLTVL.